Listed below are T cell receptor beta chains from one sample, sequenced in a study of patients and donors after allogeneic stem cell transplantation. MiXCR, run by TCRdb on the RT-PCR reads, gives a single entry per CDR3 protein. The data contain tens of thousands of distinct CDR3 sequences, nearly 7% of them singletons. Sample: blood, either unsorted or a sorted T cell fraction (not recorded which). All receptors derive from a human donor who was either an allogeneic HSCT recipient or a stem cell or donor lymphocyte infusion donor (not recorded which). It is not recorded whose cells these are; they may come from a transplant donor. The CDR3 runs from the conserved cysteine through the conserved F or W. The D gene is left open where the match is weak. The listing skips clone size in some rows; elsewhere it reads once, few, many or a size class.

>TRBV7-2|TRBJ2-3|TRBD1|.
TGTGCCAGCAGGCGCACAGGGGGTGATACGCAGTATTTT
CASRRTGGDTQYF
>TRBV7-2|TRBJ2-5|.|many
TGTGCCAGCAGCTTCGGTTCAGGAAGTAGAGAGACCCAGTACTTC
CASSFGSGSRETQYF
>TRBV28|TRBJ1-2|.|many
TGTGCCAGCAGTTTGACGGGCCCCAACTATGGCTACACCTTC
CASSLTGPNYGYTF
>TRBV29-1|TRBJ2-2|TRBD2|many
TGCAGCGTTGAGGGACTAGTCCCCGGGGAGCTGTTTTTT
CSVEGLVPGELFF
>TRBV2|TRBJ1-5|TRBD1|many
TGTGCCAGCAGTCCACAGGGGGTTCGTCAGCCCCAGCATTTT
CASSPQGVRQPQHF
>TRBV28|TRBJ2-7|TRBD2|.
TGTGCCACCCAGGATAGCGGGACATACGAGCAGTACTTC
CATQDSGTYEQYF
>TRBV3-1|TRBJ1-6|.|many
TGTGCCAGCAGCCAATCCGCAGGTTCACCCCTCCACTTT
CASSQSAGSPLHF
>TRBV19|TRBJ1-2|.|many
TGTGCCAGTAGCGCGTGGCTGGGCGCCGGAAACTATGGCTACACCTTC
CASSAWLGAGNYGYTF
>TRBV7-8|TRBJ1-5|.|many
TGTGCCAGCAGCACCAACCCCACACTTTTACAGCCCCAGCATTTT
CASSTNPTLLQPQHF
>TRBV7-2|TRBJ2-5|TRBD2|many
TGTGCCAGCAGCGTAAGCGGGGGGGAGCAGACCCAGTACTTC
CASSVSGGEQTQYF
>TRBV6-2/TRBV6-3|TRBJ2-5|TRBD1|many
TGTGCCAGCACCTCCCTGCAGGGGGCGGCCCAGTACTTC
CASTSLQGAAQYF
>TRBV24-1|TRBJ2-3|.|.
TGTGCCACCAGTGATTTTACACAGGGAACAGATACGCAGTATTTT
CATSDFTQGTDTQYF
>TRBV3-1|TRBJ1-5|.|medium-sized
TGTGCCAGCAGCCGGACAATAGGCAATCAGCCCCAGCATTTT
CASSRTIGNQPQHF
>TRBV3-1|TRBJ2-1|TRBD2|many
TGTGCCAGCAGCCGGTTGGGACTAGCGGGAGGTAAGAATGAGCAGTTCTTC
CASSRLGLAGGKNEQFF
>TRBV19|TRBJ1-5|.|many
TGTGCCAGTAAACGGTACCGGGGTTTCGCAGGTCAGCCCCAGCATTTT
CASKRYRGFAGQPQHF
>TRBV7-8|TRBJ2-1|.|medium-sized
TGTGCCAGCAGCTCACCAGCGGCAGGGAGGCTAAACAATGAGCAGTTCTTC
CASSSPAAGRLNNEQFF
>TRBV19|TRBJ2-1|.|few
TGTGCCAGTAGTATTTGGTCGGGCAGCTCCTACAATGAGCAGTTCTTC
CASSIWSGSSYNEQFF
>TRBV6-1|TRBJ1-5|TRBD1|few
TGTGCCAGTATCCCCGGGACAGGGGGGCGTCAGCCCCAGCATTTT
CASIPGTGGRQPQHF
>TRBV20-1|TRBJ2-1|TRBD1|.
TGCAGTGCTAGCAGTGCCGGGACAGGGAAGGTCGATGAGCAGTTCTTC
CSASSAGTGKVDEQFF
>TRBV11-1|TRBJ2-7|TRBD2|few
TGTGCCAGCACCACCCCCGGGACTACAGGCGAGCAGTACTTC
CASTTPGTTGEQYF
>TRBV20-1|TRBJ2-1|TRBD2|few
TGCAGTGCTAGACCTACACTAGCGGGAGGGCGCGGTGAGCAGTTCTTC
CSARPTLAGGRGEQFF
>TRBV28|TRBJ1-6|.|many
TGTGCCAGCAACCCTAATGAGGCTTCACCCCTCCACTTT
CASNPNEASPLHF
>TRBV28|TRBJ2-7|TRBD2|medium-sized
TGTGCCAGCAGTTCGACTCACATTTGGCGGGAGACCGAGCAGTACTTC
CASSSTHIWRETEQYF
>TRBV20-1|TRBJ2-1|.|few
TGCAGTGCTAGAGTTAATGAGCAGTTCTTC
CSARVNEQFF
>TRBV12-3/TRBV12-4|TRBJ2-7|.|many
TGTGCCAGCAGCTGGGGGTCGGGACTCAACTCCTACGAGCAGTACTTC
CASSWGSGLNSYEQYF
>TRBV20-1|TRBJ2-3|TRBD2|few
TGCAGTGCTAGATCACTACTAGCGGGCATCACAGATACGCAGTATTTT
CSARSLLAGITDTQYF
>TRBV27|TRBJ2-1|TRBD2|many
TGTGCCAGCAGCGCCGGGACTAGCGGGGTTGATGAGCAGTTCTTC
CASSAGTSGVDEQFF
>TRBV11-3|TRBJ2-5|.|many
TGTGCCAGCAGCTTACTGCGGGGTCAAGAGACCCAGTACTTC
CASSLLRGQETQYF
>TRBV7-9|TRBJ2-7|.|.
TGTGCCAGCAGCTTAAAGGAGGAGCAGTACTTC
CASSLKEEQYF
>TRBV24-1|TRBJ2-1|.|many
TGTGCCACCAGTGACTCATTTACTTGGAGCGCCTCTGACAATGAGCAGTTCTTC
CATSDSFTWSASDNEQFF
>TRBV5-4|TRBJ2-2|TRBD2|few
TGTGCCAGCAGCTCCGGACTAGCGGATCTTACCGGGGAGCTGTTTTTT
CASSSGLADLTGELFF
>TRBV4-3|TRBJ2-7|TRBD2|many
TGCGCCAGCAGCCGAGTGACTAGCTCTTCTCCCTACGAGCAGTACTTC
CASSRVTSSSPYEQYF
>TRBV9|TRBJ2-1|.|.
TGTGCCAGCAGCCGCTCTAACTTCTACAATGAGCAGTTCTTC
CASSRSNFYNEQFF
>TRBV29-1|TRBJ2-7|.|many
TGCAGCGCCGTAGCCGGCTACGAGCAGTACTTC
CSAVAGYEQYF
>TRBV28|TRBJ2-7|.|.
TGTGCCAGCAGTTTTGCGGGTTACGAGCAGTACTTC
CASSFAGYEQYF
>TRBV5-4|TRBJ1-1|.|many
TGTGCCAGCAGCTTGGTGAATAGGGGCATGAACACTGAAGCTTTCTTT
CASSLVNRGMNTEAFF
>TRBV4-1|TRBJ1-5|.|many
TGCGCCAGCAGCCAAGACTTAGGGATTACTCAGCCCCAGCATTTT
CASSQDLGITQPQHF
>TRBV4-3|TRBJ2-7|.|many
TGCGCCAGCAGCCGTCTCCGGGTCTCGTACGAGCAGTACTTC
CASSRLRVSYEQYF
>TRBV7-9|TRBJ2-1|TRBD2|.
TGTGCCAGTGATAGCGGGAGGCCTGACAATGAGCAGTTCTTC
CASDSGRPDNEQFF
>TRBV7-9|TRBJ2-1|TRBD2|many
TGTGCCAGCAGTCTAGCGGGAGGGTTTGAGCAGTTCTTC
CASSLAGGFEQFF
>TRBV28|TRBJ2-3|.|large
TGTGCCAGCAGTGTCGCGAGCACAGATACGCAGTATTTT
CASSVASTDTQYF
>TRBV3-1|TRBJ2-3|TRBD2|many
TGTGCCAGCAGCCAAGGAACTAGCGGCCGATATTTT
CASSQGTSGRYF
>TRBV5-6|TRBJ2-1|.|.
TGTGCCAGCAGCTTACGGACAGGCCTGGGGGGTGAGCAGTTCTTC
CASSLRTGLGGEQFF
>TRBV28|TRBJ1-5|.|many
TGTGCCAGCAGTTTATTGGGAGGGCTGGGCAATCAGCCCCAGCATTTT
CASSLLGGLGNQPQHF
>TRBV7-9|TRBJ2-5|TRBD1|few
TGTGCCAGCAGCTTCGCCTGGGACAGCCAAGAGACCCAGTACTTC
CASSFAWDSQETQYF
>TRBV6-5|TRBJ2-3|.|.
TGTGCCAGCAGTTACTTGGAGAGGGATACGCAGTATTTT
CASSYLERDTQYF
>TRBV10-3|TRBJ2-5|.|many
TGTGCCATCAGTGAGGGTTCGGGGGAGACCCAGTACTTC
CAISEGSGETQYF
>TRBV6-6|TRBJ2-1|.|many
TGTGCCAGCAGTTACGAGGGATACAATGAGCAGTTCTTC
CASSYEGYNEQFF
>TRBV14|TRBJ2-1|TRBD2|.
TGTGCCAGCAGCGAAAGGTCACTAGCGGGAATCAATGAGCAGTTCTTC
CASSERSLAGINEQFF
>TRBV28|TRBJ2-7|TRBD2|few
TGTGCCAGCAGGGTCACTAGCGGTTCCTACGAGCAGTACTTC
CASRVTSGSYEQYF
>TRBV3-1|TRBJ1-2|.|many
TGTGCCAGCAGCCAAGTGAGGGTAGAGGGCTACACCTTC
CASSQVRVEGYTF